The rows below give T cell receptor beta chains drawn from one sample of a study of human T cells and chemical hapten exposure. TCRdb re-analysed the RACE reads in MiXCR, keeping a single row per CDR3 protein. The top ten hold 2.5% of the sample, which has tens of thousands of distinct CDR3 sequences, approximately 10% seen once. Sequenced here: whole blood, sampled in connection with sensitization to the hapten diphenylcyclopropenone (DPC). The source is a woman aged 30 to 39 with alopecia areata. Some clones in this sample may be carry-over from other donors' samples. Each CDR3 is given with its conserved first and last residue. The order of the fields is clone size, D gene, V gene, J gene, CDR3 DNA, CDR3 protein. The D gene is left open where the match is weak. Size is stated for part of the rows, as once, few or many counts, or as a class when the clone is expanded.

many	TRBD1	TRBV5-1	TRBJ1-1	TGCGCCAGCAGCTTGGGACAGGGCCTGAACACTGAAGCTTTCTTT	CASSLGQGLNTEAFF
many	.	TRBV7-6	TRBJ2-3	TGTGCCAGCAGCTTAAAAGCGGATGCGGATACGCAGTATTTT	CASSLKADADTQYF
.	.	TRBV6-1	TRBJ1-2	TGTACCAGCAGTGAAGCGACAGAGATCTATGGCTACACCTTC	CTSSEATEIYGYTF
many	.	TRBV6-1	TRBJ2-3	TGTGCCAGCAGTGAAGTCGCGGCTAGCTCACAGTATTTT	CASSEVAASSQYF
.	.	TRBV7-9	TRBJ2-7	TGTGCCAGCAGCTTAAGGCCCTTACTCGGGCATCCCTACGAGCAGTACTTC	CASSLRPLLGHPYEQYF
.	TRBD2	TRBV28	TRBJ2-1	TGTGCCAGCAGGACCGGGACTAGCGTCTATGAGCAGTTCTTC	CASRTGTSVYEQFF
many	.	TRBV7-5	TRBJ2-5	.	CISVPEGDRDGRETQYF
many	.	TRBV11-1	TRBJ2-3	TGTGCCAGCAGCTTAATAACAGATACGCAGTATTTT	CASSLITDTQYF
few	.	TRBV14	TRBJ1-4	TGTGCCAGCAGCCAAGTGGGATCTAATGAAAAACTGTTTTTT	CASSQVGSNEKLFF
.	TRBD1	TRBV28	TRBJ1-3	TGTGCCAGCAGCCTACCCGGGACAGGAGGAAACACCATATATTTT	CASSLPGTGGNTIYF
many	.	TRBV6-6	TRBJ1-1	TGTGCCAGCGTCTCGTCCACGAGGCAAAAACTAAACACTGAAGCTTTCTTT	CASVSSTRQKLNTEAFF
.	.	TRBV7-9	TRBJ2-5	TGTGCCAGCGACAGGCTCCAAGAGACCCAGTACTTC	CASDRLQETQYF
.	.	TRBV7-3	TRBJ2-7	TGTGCCAGCACCCTGAACACCGTATTGAGTTACGAGCAGTACTTC	CASTLNTVLSYEQYF
many	TRBD1	TRBV7-9	TRBJ1-4	TGTGCCAGCACCAAGACAGGGGTGAACCCCCAAAAACTGTTTTTT	CASTKTGVNPQKLFF
few	.	TRBV28	TRBJ1-5	TGTGCCGCTCAGGATTGGGGCAATCAGCCCCAGCATTTT	CAAQDWGNQPQHF
.	.	TRBV5-1	TRBJ1-3	TGCGCCAGCAGCCCACGAGGGGCAGCCTCTGGAAACACCATATATTTT	CASSPRGAASGNTIYF
many	.	TRBV7-2	TRBJ2-7	TGTGCCAGCAGCACCACCTCGGCGGGCGCCGAGCAGTACTTC	CASSTTSAGAEQYF
.	.	TRBV6-2/TRBV6-3	TRBJ2-1	TGTGCCAGCGGGGCGGACCGTCGTAATGAGCAGTTCTTC	CASGADRRNEQFF
many	.	TRBV9	TRBJ2-2	TGTGCCAGCAGCGCTCAGGTTAACACCGGGGAGCTGTTTTTT	CASSAQVNTGELFF
.	.	TRBV12-3/TRBV12-4	TRBJ1-1	TGTGCCAGCAGTTTAGGTTCCCAGACGGTGGCTTTCTTT	CASSLGSQTVAFF
.	TRBD2	TRBV3-1	TRBJ2-1	TGTGCCAGCAGCCCTCGAGCGGCTAGCGGGCCCTACAATGAGCAGTTCTTC	CASSPRAASGPYNEQFF
many	.	TRBV12-3/TRBV12-4	TRBJ1-2	TGTGCCAGCAGTTTATCTCTCGCAGTCTATGGCTACACCTTC	CASSLSLAVYGYTF
.	TRBD2	TRBV20-1	TRBJ2-3	TGCAGTGCTAGAGGGACTAGCGGCACAGATACGCAGTATTTT	CSARGTSGTDTQYF
many	.	TRBV5-1	TRBJ2-7	TGCGCCAGCAGCTCTCGGGCAGGGTCCTACGAGCAGTACTTC	CASSSRAGSYEQYF
few	.	TRBV14	TRBJ1-1	TGTGCCAGCAGCCAAGACCTCAAGAACACTGAAGCTTTCTTT	CASSQDLKNTEAFF
.	TRBD1	TRBV20-1	TRBJ1-2	TGCAGTGCTCGCCGGACAGGGGGCAACTATGGCTACACCTTC	CSARRTGGNYGYTF
.	.	TRBV5-4	TRBJ2-1	TGTGCCAGCAGCATCGACCCCGCCAGCTACAATGAGCAGTTCTTC	CASSIDPASYNEQFF
few	.	TRBV5-1	TRBJ2-1	TGCGCCAGCAGCGCTGATACAACCTACAATGAGCAGTTCTTC	CASSADTTYNEQFF
many	.	TRBV19	TRBJ1-2	TGTGCCAGTAGTATACGGGCTAACTATGGCTACACCTTC	CASSIRANYGYTF
many	TRBD1	TRBV7-9	TRBJ1-6	TGTGCCAGCAGCTTAGCCGGGACAGGGGATCGCTCACCCCTCCACTTT	CASSLAGTGDRSPLHF
few	TRBD1	TRBV10-3	TRBJ1-4	TGTGCCATCAGTCGGACAGGGACTAATGAAAAACTGTTTTTT	CAISRTGTNEKLFF
few	TRBD2	TRBV4-1	TRBJ2-3	TGCGCCAGCAGCCAAGATAGCGGGATTAGATCTATGGATACGCAGTATTTT	CASSQDSGIRSMDTQYF
.	.	TRBV28	TRBJ1-1	TGTGCCAGCAGTTTGCGGACCCTAGCTTTCTTT	CASSLRTLAFF
.	.	TRBV28	TRBJ2-2	TGTGCCAGCAAGTCGACCGGGGAGCTGTTTTTT	CASKSTGELFF
few	.	TRBV18	TRBJ2-7	TGTGCCAGCTCACGGGACCACTCCTACGAGCAGTACTTC	CASSRDHSYEQYF
many	.	TRBV28	TRBJ2-5	TGTGCCAGCAGTTTAGTAACTCCGGGCAGCCAAGAGACCCAGTACTTC	CASSLVTPGSQETQYF
.	TRBD2	TRBV9	TRBJ2-2	TGTGCCAGCAGCGTAGAGCTAGCGGGGGCCTTAAACACCGGGGAGCTGTTTTTT	CASSVELAGALNTGELFF
medium-sized	.	TRBV7-2	TRBJ2-3	TGTGCCAGCAGCCTGGGACTTCCCACAGATACGCAGTATTTT	CASSLGLPTDTQYF
few	.	TRBV7-7	TRBJ2-1	TGTGCTAGCAGCTTTTCTGAGTACAATGAGCAGTTCTTC	CASSFSEYNEQFF
many	TRBD2	TRBV3-1	TRBJ2-1	TGTGCCAGCAGCCCTGGACTAGCTGTCGTCAATGAGCAGTTCTTC	CASSPGLAVVNEQFF
many	.	TRBV7-9	TRBJ2-7	TGTGCCAGCAGCTTAGTAGCCTCCGAGCAGTACTTC	CASSLVASEQYF
.	.	TRBV6-5	TRBJ2-2	TGTGCCAACAGTAAACGCAGGGATGGAGGAACCGGGGAGCTGTTTTTT	CANSKRRDGGTGELFF
few	TRBD1	TRBV28	TRBJ1-5	TGTGCCAGCAGTTTCGGGACAGGCAATCAGCCCCAGCATTTT	CASSFGTGNQPQHF
many	TRBD1	TRBV11-2	TRBJ2-5	TGTGCCAGCAGCTCGTTGACAGGGAGACAAGAGACCCAGTACTTC	CASSSLTGRQETQYF
once	.	TRBV7-9	TRBJ2-1	TGTGCCAGCAGCTTCTTCCGTCGCCTTTCCTACAATGAGCAGTTCTTC	CASSFFRRLSYNEQFF
many	.	TRBV7-2	TRBJ1-4	TGTGCCAGCAGCCCGGATAATAATGAAAAACTGTTTTTT	CASSPDNNEKLFF
many	.	TRBV7-9	TRBJ1-1	TGTGCCACCAGGGGAGGGAGCACTGAAGCTTTCTTT	CATRGGSTEAFF
few	TRBD1	TRBV5-1	TRBJ1-2	TGCGCCAGCAGCTTGGCGGGGACAGGAGAAATCTATGGCTACACCTTC	CASSLAGTGEIYGYTF
many	TRBD2	TRBV11-3	TRBJ2-2	TGTGCCAGCAGCTTCTCGAGCGGGGCCGGCGGGGAGCTGTTTTTT	CASSFSSGAGGELFF
many	.	TRBV29-1	TRBJ1-5	TGCAGCGTTGTCACAGGCCTCAATCAGCCCCAGCATTTT	CSVVTGLNQPQHF
.	.	TRBV6-1	TRBJ2-5	TGTGCCACATCAGCATATTACGGACAGATAGAAGAGACCCAGTACTTC	CATSAYYGQIEETQYF
.	.	TRBV20-1	TRBJ2-3	TGCAGTGGGGACCCAACAGCCCCCCGCACAGATACGCACTATTTT	CSGDPTAPRTDTHYF
many	.	TRBV18	TRBJ2-1	TGTGCCAGCTCACCCCCCCTTGACGTTTCCTACAATGAGCAGTTCTTC	CASSPPLDVSYNEQFF
many	.	TRBV24-1	TRBJ2-4	TGTGCCACCAGTGAGACCCCCGGGGCAGCAAGACTAGCCAAAAACATTCAGTACTTC	CATSETPGAARLAKNIQYF
many	.	TRBV12-2	TRBJ1-5	TGTGCAAGTCGCCCAGCGTCTTACAGGGGGCGCTTGGATCAGCCCCAGCATTTT	CASRPASYRGRLDQPQHF
once	.	TRBV19	TRBJ1-2	TGTGCCAGTAGTACCGTGGGGGACACCATAAACTATGGCTACACCTTC	CASSTVGDTINYGYTF
few	.	TRBV6-1	TRBJ2-7	TGTGCCAGCGCCCCTTCTTGGGGCGAAAGCTCCTACGAGCAGTACTTC	CASAPSWGESSYEQYF